This T cell receptor beta chain was captured by sequencing in a study of cytomegalovirus exposure and HLA in healthy donors. Findings and limits, study-wide: What TCR beta sequences reportedly achieved was accurate prediction of HLA-A and HLA-B alleles in most subjects.

Concerning this clone itself: The antigen remains unidentified.

Healthy bone marrow donors supplied every sample. Both 60 Vbeta primers and 13 Jbeta primers went into the PCR. Generated by immunoSEQ multiplex PCR, the TCRdb table keeps only in-frame clones and is missing some. Of 130,000 or so clones in the sample, 75% to 90% are singletons; the top ten hold under 7.5%. The CDR3 is made up of 13 amino acids. V lost 0 bases and J 5 bases, leaving 8 bases between the germline ends. In germline, CDR1 is KGHSH, CDR2 LQKENI. Specimen: PBMCs. This chain connects TRBV18 to TRBJ2-7; a possible D gene is TRBD1 (5 bases). The receptor was derived from a young woman in good health and CMV-seropositive. CDR3 amino acids: CASSPPGVHEQYF. The CDR3 DNA reads as TGTGCCAGCTCACCACCAGGGGTACACGAGCAGTACTTC.